These 18 T cell receptor beta chains originate from one sample sequenced in a study of T cells after yellow fever vaccination (dated by TCRdb to the late 2010s). Reading the label with the study, this specimen's treatment or condition is: live attenuated yellow fever vaccine strain. Library generation was performed with 5' RACE. Sequencer: Illumina NovaSeq 6000. TCRdb passed the public sequencing reads through fastp at Q25 and MiXCR, retaining productive beta sequences. Each entry is one CDR3 protein sequence, shown with its most common DNA and genes. Within this sample are about 220,000 distinct CDR3 sequences, with approximately 3.2% of them counted one time only. The ten biggest clones cover 3.2% of the sample. The material sequenced was CD4+ T cells sorted from PBMCs, taken 10 days after the yellow fever booster vaccination. These receptors came from a young man who received the YFV17D yellow fever vaccine.

This clonotype turned up a few times. This chain joins TRBV5-1 and TRBJ1-2; TRBD1 matches at 7 bases. The junction had 6 bases not matched to a gene; V was cut back by 4 bases and J by 6 bases. This CDR3 spans 13 amino acids. CDR1 and CDR2 from the germline V gene are SGHRS and YFSETQ. CDR3 loop: CASSRTGEDGYTF. The CDR3 nucleotides read TGCGCCAGCAGCAGAACAGGGGAGGATGGCTACACCTTC.

This clonotype was detected a few times. The chain uses TRBV20-1 and TRBJ1-4; D ambiguous. V was trimmed by 3 bases and J by 7 bases, leaving 12 bases between them. CDR3 length equals 13 residues. Germline-derived CDR1 and CDR2 are DFQATT and SNEGSKA (reference sequence). The CDR3 sequence is CSARFTPIEKLFF. CDR3 bases: TGCAGTGCTAGGTTTACCCCCATTGAAAAACTGTTTTTT.

This clonotype was counted only a few times. This chain links TRBV5-1 with TRBJ2-2; D is possibly TRBD1 or TRBD2 (6 bases each). CDR3 length: 14 residues. V lost 7 bases and J 7 bases, leaving 17 bases between the germline ends. Germline assignment: CDR1 SGHRS and CDR2 YFSETQ. CDR3 nucleotides: TGCGCCAGCGCCCCGCCGGGGGCGGACGGGGAGCTGTTTTTT. This codes for CASAPPGADGELFF. Drawing the rest from reference TRBV5-1 and TRBJ2-2, the complete variable domain is KAGVTQTPRYLIKTRGQQVTLSCSPISGHRSVSWYQQTPGQGLQFLFEYFSETQRNKGNFPGRFSGRQFSNSRSEMNVSTLELGDSALYLCASAPPGADGELFFGEGSRLTVL.

This clonotype was seen at least ten times. The chain recombines TRBV7-2 with TRBJ1-2; tentative D call: TRBD1 (6 bases). CDR3 size: 15 residues. V gave up 5 bases and J gave up 6 bases, with 19 bases separating them. CDR1 and CDR2 (germline): SGHTA, FQGNSA. In DNA, the CDR3 is TGTGCCAGCAGCCCGTCCCTCGGCAGGGGCAATGGCTACACCTTC. Amino acids: CASSPSLGRGNGYTF.

The chain recombines TRBV29-1 with TRBJ1-2, with TRBD1 matching over 9 bases. The J segment lost 10 bases and the V segment lost 6 bases, leaving 9 bases of the junction unmatched. Per germline, CDR1 SQVTM and CDR2 ANQGSEA. The CDR3 contains 12 residues. Here the CDR3 reads CSVQRGQGLYTF. The DNA of the CDR3 is TGCAGCGTCCAAAGGGGACAGGGACTCTACACCTTC.

This clonotype was seen only a few times. Written as DNA, the CDR3 is TGTGCCATCAGTGAGGGGGTAACGGAGCCCCAGCATTTT. This encodes CAISEGVTEPQHF. V usage is TRBV10-3 and J usage is TRBJ1-5; D not certain. The CDR3 loop spans 13 amino acids. V was trimmed by 2 bases and J by 8 bases, leaving 10 bases between them. Looked up from germline, CDR1 is ENHRY and CDR2 is SYGVKD.

This clonotype was counted ten times or more. V gene TRBV5-1 combines with J gene TRBJ1-1, with D possibly matching TRBD1 (5 bases). Deletions cut 3 bases from V and 3 bases from J, with 12 bases between. This CDR3 contains 14 residues. The germline V gene has CDR1 SGHRS and CDR2 YFSETQ. The CDR3 nucleotides read TGCGCCAGCAGCTCCCAGGGTTCGGACACTGAAGCTTTCTTT. Translated, it gives CASSSQGSDTEAFF.

This clonotype was seen ten or more times. This chain joins TRBV18 and TRBJ1-6; unclear D gene. The V gene lost 3 bases and the J gene lost 7 bases, with 13 bases spanning the gap. The V gene's germline CDR1 is KGHSH and CDR2 LQKENI. The CDR3 loop spans 15 amino acids. CDR3 sequence reads: CASSPPRTPNSPLHF. Written as DNA, the CDR3 is TGTGCCAGCTCACCTCCCAGGACGCCCAATTCACCCCTCCACTTT.

This clonotype came up many times. The V call is TRBV5-4, the J call TRBJ2-7, with D possibly TRBD2 on 6 matching bases. The V and J ends lost 6 bases and 4 bases respectively, with 14 bases between them. The CDR3 spans 13 residues. From germline, CDR1 is SGHNT and CDR2 YYREEE (reference sequence). The CDR3 here is CASNKMGLYEQYF. For the CDR3, the DNA is TGTGCCAGCAACAAGATGGGACTTTACGAGCAGTACTTC. The full variable domain, its missing parts supplied by reference TRBV5-4 and TRBJ2-7, is ETGVTQSPTHLIKTRGQQVTLRCSSQSGHNTVSWYQQALGQGPQFIFQYYREEENGRGNFPPRFSGLQFPNYSSELNVNALELDDSALYLCASNKMGLYEQYFGPGTRLTVT.

This clonotype has a count of ten or more. The V and J genes are TRBV5-1 and TRBJ2-5; D not certain. Germline CDR1 SGHRS, CDR2 YFSETQ. Trimming removed 4 bases from V and 4 bases from J, with 14 bases in between. The CDR3 covers 14 residues. Written as DNA, the CDR3 is TGCGCCAGCAGCGTCAGCGATCGTCGAGAGACCCAGTACTTC. Protein sequence: CASSVSDRRETQYF.

This clonotype has a handful of counts. The V and J genes are TRBV14 and TRBJ1-2; tentatively, D is TRBD1 (6 bases). Germline V CDR1 and CDR2: SGHDN, FVKESK. V lost 4 bases, J lost 4 bases, and 13 bases lay in between. CDR3 length equals 14 residues. The CDR3: CASSPQDSFYGYTF. CDR3 bases: TGTGCCAGCAGCCCACAGGACAGTTTCTATGGCTACACCTTC.

This clonotype was recorded at least ten times. The chain employs TRBV5-1 and TRBJ2-6; no firm D call. The CDR3 runs to 16 residues. V lost 0 bases and J lost 0, with 7 bases in between. In germline, CDR1 is SGHRS, CDR2 YFSETQ. The CDR3, as DNA: TGCGCCAGCAGCTTGGGCCTGTCCTCTGGGGCCAACGTCCTGACTTTC. This encodes CASSLGLSSGANVLTF.

This clonotype showed up many times. The chain couples TRBV7-2 to TRBJ1-1; D gene unclear. Germline V gene data show CDR1 as SGHTA and CDR2 as FQGNSA. Trimming pared 2 bases from V and 10 bases from J, leaving 11 bases between. There are 12 residues in the CDR3. Here the CDR3 DNA reads TGTGCCAGCAGCTTACGGCCACAAGGAGCTTTCTTT. Protein: CASSLRPQGAFF.

This clonotype was counted between two and nine times. The genes are TRBV5-4 and TRBJ2-1, with 9 bases lining up with TRBD1. Germline lookup yields CDR1 SGHNT and CDR2 YYREEE (reference sequence). This CDR3 region has 16 residues. Trimming cost V 3 bases and J 0 bases; bases outside gene matches: 4. CDR3 amino acids: CASSSGTGSSYNEQFF. In DNA form, the CDR3 reads TGTGCCAGCAGCTCCGGGACAGGGAGCTCCTACAATGAGCAGTTCTTC. Full variable domain (missing parts from reference TRBV5-4 and TRBJ2-1): ETGVTQSPTHLIKTRGQQVTLRCSSQSGHNTVSWYQQALGQGPQFIFQYYREEENGRGNFPPRFSGLQFPNYSSELNVNALELDDSALYLCASSSGTGSSYNEQFFGPGTRLTVL.

The J gene is TRBJ2-1, the V gene TRBV5-6; D assignment may be TRBD1 or TRBD2 (5 bases each). CDR3 length: 16 amino acids. Trimming removed 3 bases from V and 3 bases from J, with 16 bases in between. From germline, CDR1 is SGHDT and CDR2 YYEEEE. For the CDR3, the DNA is TGTGCCAGCAGCTGGGGGACGCAATATCACTACAATGAGCAGTTCTTC. It is translated as CASSWGTQYHYNEQFF. Full variable domain (outside the CDR3, taken from reference TRBV5-6 and TRBJ2-1): DAGVTQSPTHLIKTRGQQVTLRCSPKSGHDTVSWYQQALGQGPQFIFQYYEEEERQRGNFPDRFSGHQFPNYSSELNVNALLLGDSALYLCASSWGTQYHYNEQFFGPGTRLTVL.

This clonotype has more than one count but fewer than ten. The chain links TRBV7-9 to TRBJ1-3; D unresolved. Trimming shortened V by 3 bases and J by 3 bases, and 9 bases separated the two germline ends. Germline CDR1 is SEHNR and CDR2 is FQNEAQ (reference sequence). This CDR3 has 14 amino acids. CDR3 protein: CASSFTGFGNTIYF. DNA for the CDR3: TGTGCCAGCAGCTTCACCGGGTTTGGAAACACCATATATTTT.

This clonotype has a handful of counts. J is TRBJ2-3 and V is TRBV11-2; 10 nucleotides align to TRBD2. The V and J ends lost 2 bases and 5 bases, in that order; junction bases with no gene match: 4. The germline V gene has CDR1 SGHAT and CDR2 FQNNGV. The CDR3 loop spans 15 amino acids. In nucleotides, the CDR3 is TGTGCCAGCAGCTTACAGCGGGGGGGCAAAGATACGCAGTATTTT. Translated: CASSLQRGGKDTQYF.

The V call is TRBV5-1, the J call TRBJ2-7, with D perhaps TRBD2 (7 bases). The CDR3 totals 15 residues. The V gene lost 0 bases and the J gene lost 1 base, with 11 bases spanning the gap. The germline V gene encodes CDR1 SGHRS and CDR2 YFSETQ. The CDR3 DNA reads as TGCGCCAGCAGCTTGGAAGAGGGGGGGTCCTACGAGCAGTACTTC. Translated, it gives CASSLEEGGSYEQYF.